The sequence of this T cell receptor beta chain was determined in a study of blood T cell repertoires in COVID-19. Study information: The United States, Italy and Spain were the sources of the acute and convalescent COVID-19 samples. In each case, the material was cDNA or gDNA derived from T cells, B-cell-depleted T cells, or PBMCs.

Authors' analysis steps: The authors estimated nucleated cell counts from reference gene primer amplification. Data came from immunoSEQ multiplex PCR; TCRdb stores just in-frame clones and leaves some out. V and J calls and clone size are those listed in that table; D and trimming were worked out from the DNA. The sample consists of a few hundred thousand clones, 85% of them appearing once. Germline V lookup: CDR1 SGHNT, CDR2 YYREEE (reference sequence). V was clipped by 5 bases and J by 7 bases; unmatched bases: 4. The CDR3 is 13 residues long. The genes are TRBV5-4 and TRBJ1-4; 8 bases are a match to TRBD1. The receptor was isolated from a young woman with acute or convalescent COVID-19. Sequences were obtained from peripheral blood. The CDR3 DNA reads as TGTGCCAGCAGTCAGCAGGGGGCTGAAAAACTGTTTTTT. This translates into CASSQQGAEKLFF.